This T cell receptor beta chain was observed in a study of shared clonotypes between healthy human individuals. Produced via immunoSEQ multiplex PCR; TCRdb's table is partial and in-frame only. Among under 600,000 clones listed, around 81% were seen once. Germline CDR1 reads SGHNT; CDR2 reads YYREEE (reference sequence). This CDR3 is 17 amino acids long. The V gene lost 1 base and the J gene lost 6 bases, with 19 bases spanning the gap. About 90 million PBMCs were counted before genomic DNA extraction. Sequencing was carried out using PBMCs. This sequence was found in a woman aged 35 to 49 in good health. Some clones in this sample may be carry-over from other donors' samples. The V and J genes are TRBV5-4 and TRBJ2-2; D unclear. The CDR3 DNA reads TGTGCCAGCAGCTTGCTGGCCGATAGTGCGGTAGCCGGGGAGCTGTTTTTT. Protein sequence: CASSLLADSAVAGELFF.